The clone carrying this TCR beta chain has more than one count but fewer than ten. At one end the junction does not follow the germline gene, possibly because of a read error. The data are from a study of T cells in Graves' hyperthyroidism and ophthalmopathy. CDR1 and CDR2 from the germline V gene are SEHNR and FQNEAQ (reference sequence). The CDR3 totals 16 residues. Subjects aged 18 to 65 presented with newly diagnosed hyperthyroidism of less than 2 months' duration. Every diagnosis used clinical symptoms, serum thyroxine and TRAb, thyroid ultrasound and orbital computed tomography. Amplified TCR beta CDR3 regions came from RNA transcripts. A set of HTBI primers served as the primers for a first-round RT-PCR of the TCR CDR3. TCRdb re-called the multiplex PCR reads with MiXCR, one entry per CDR3 protein. The sample includes hundreds of thousands of distinct CDR3 sequences, 38% of them seen just once.

The sequence was obtained from a man younger than 35 with Graves' hyperthyroidism. The chain uses TRBV7-9 and TRBJ2-5; tentative D call: TRBD1 (6 bases). Sample: blood. The CDR3, as DNA: TGTGCTAGCAGCTCCCGTACTAAAACAGGGCGAGAGACCCAGTACTTC. This codes for CASSSRTKTGRETQYF.